Each of the 15 T cell receptor beta chains below was sequenced from the same sample in a study of T-cell reconstitution after alpha-beta-depleted transplantation in children. Molecular barcoding with unique molecular identifiers was used for the TCRbeta library. TCRdb fed the PCR reads into MiXCR, producing one record per CDR3 protein. The table includes 500,000 to 650,000 distinct CDR3 sequences, about an eighth detected once. This material consisted of PBMCs, mostly from graft donor cells, taken 180 days after TCRalphabeta/CD19-depleted stem cell transplant. Source of these receptors: a female patient younger than 10 who had a stem cell transplant for aplastic anemia, so the T cells may come from the graft donor.

This clonotype was seen a few times. The V gene is TRBV28, the J gene TRBJ2-1, with 8 bases identical to TRBD2. From germline, CDR1 is MDHEN and CDR2 SYDVKM. This CDR3 is built from 16 residues. Germline trimming cut 3 bases from V and 4 bases from J; bases unmatched to any gene: 8. DNA of the CDR3: TGTGCCAGCAGTTTCTCCCGGGGGGGGTTGTACAATGAGCAGTTCTTC. Encoded protein: CASSFSRGGLYNEQFF. Full variable domain (outside the CDR3, taken from reference TRBV28 and TRBJ2-1): DVKVTQSSRYLVKRTGEKVFLECVQDMDHENMFWYRQDPGLGLRLIYFSYDVKMKEKGDIPEGYSVSREKKERFSLILESASTNQTSMYLCASSFSRGGLYNEQFFGPGTRLTVL.

This clonotype showed up just a few times. J is TRBJ1-2 and V is TRBV7-2; D is undetermined. The CDR3 extends over 17 amino acids. Deletions cut 4 bases from V and 2 bases from J, with 20 bases between. CDR1 is SGHTA, CDR2 FQGNSA, per germline. CDR3 nucleotides: TGTGCCAGCAGCTCCCTTGAGGGAGGAAGGTACAACTATGGCTACACCTTC. Translating gives CASSSLEGGRYNYGYTF.

The chain has TRBV20-1 and TRBJ1-3; tentative D call: TRBD1 (6 bases). The germline V and J ends were trimmed by 3 bases and 7 bases, with 13 bases remaining between them. The CDR3 extends over 13 amino acids. The germline CDR1 and CDR2 sequences are DFQATT and SNEGSKA (reference sequence). DNA of the CDR3: TGCAGTGCTAGTGGACACAGGGTTAACACCATATATTTT. This gives the protein CSASGHRVNTIYF.

This clonotype was detected only a few times. The chain couples TRBV4-3 to TRBJ2-1, with a possible D match to TRBD2 (5 bases). The germline V gene encodes CDR1 LGHNA and CDR2 YSLEER. Deletions cut 3 bases from V and 4 bases from J, with 16 bases between. The CDR3 has 16 amino acids. The CDR3 is CASSHEIAHAYNEQFF. The CDR3 region has the DNA TGCGCCAGCAGCCACGAAATAGCGCACGCATACAATGAGCAGTTCTTC.

The sample holds a few counts of this clonotype. The rearrangement joins TRBV5-1 to TRBJ2-7; weak D call: TRBD2 (6 bases). With 5 bases removed from V and 4 bases from J, the gap between germline ends came to 16 bases. Germline loops: CDR1 SGHRS, CDR2 YFSETQ. The CDR3 length is 14 residues. The CDR3 DNA reads as TGCGCCAGCAGATCCTCGACTAGTACGTACGAGCAGTACGTC. It codes for CASRSSTSTYEQYV.

The chain links TRBV5-1 to TRBJ1-2; D remains ambiguous. From germline, CDR1 is SGHRS and CDR2 YFSETQ. The CDR3 has 14 amino acids. V lost 0 bases and J 2 bases, leaving 8 bases between the germline ends. CDR3 protein: CASSLVHTNYGYTF. The CDR3 DNA sequence: TGCGCCAGCAGCTTGGTGCACACCAACTATGGCTACACCTTC.

V and J are TRBV20-1 and TRBJ1-1; D is perhaps TRBD1 (5 bases). Germline V gene lookup returns CDR1 DFQATT and CDR2 SNEGSKA (reference sequence). Trimming removed 2 bases from V and 1 base from J, with 8 bases in between. CDR3 length: 13 amino acids. CDR3 residues: CSARRTTNTEAFF. For the CDR3, the DNA is TGCAGTGCTAGACGGACAACGAACACTGAAGCTTTCTTT.

This clonotype was counted a few times. The rearrangement links TRBV27 to TRBJ2-2; 9 bases fit TRBD1. J gave up 3 bases and V 4 bases, and 6 bases lay outside the gene matches. The CDR3 is 16 amino acids. Germline-derived CDR1 and CDR2 are MNHEY and SMNVEV (reference sequence). CDR3 residues: CASSSGDRVHTGELFF. Here the CDR3 DNA reads TGTGCCAGCAGTTCGGGGGACAGGGTCCACACCGGGGAGCTGTTTTTT.

The chain recombines TRBV7-2 with TRBJ1-4; perhaps TRBD1 as D (6 bases). The CDR3 extends over 15 amino acids. Per germline, CDR1 SGHTA and CDR2 FQGNSA. Written as DNA, the CDR3 is TGTGCGAGCTCCGATGGGGCAGGGGTTATTGAAAAACTGTTTTTT. Protein product: CASSDGAGVIEKLFF.

The V and J genes are TRBV5-1 and TRBJ2-7; 10 positions agree with TRBD2. Germline loops: CDR1 SGHRS, CDR2 YFSETQ. The junction had 10 bases not matched to a gene; V was cut back by 4 bases and J by 6 bases. CDR3 length: 15 amino acids. The CDR3 DNA reads as TGCGCCAGCAGCGTGAGGGCTAGCGGGAGTAGCGAGCAGTACTTC. It yields the protein CASSVRASGSSEQYF.

The chain joins TRBV6-2 or TRBV6-3 to TRBJ2-4; no firm D call. Trimming cost V 2 bases and J 1 base, with 12 bases left between them. Germline-derived CDR1 and CDR2 are MNHEY and SVGEGT. The CDR3 sequence is 16 residues long. The CDR3 region is CASSYGNFLAKNIQYF. CDR3 nucleotide sequence: TGTGCCAGCAGTTACGGGAATTTCCTCGCCAAAAACATTCAGTACTTC.

The chain recombines TRBV4-3 with TRBJ2-5; 9 nucleotides match TRBD1. This CDR3 is built from 15 residues. After removal of 0 bases from V and 3 bases from J, the junction contained 2 bases not matched to a gene. Germline lookup yields CDR1 LGHNA and CDR2 YSLEER. The CDR3 loop reads CASSQEGTGKETQYF. The CDR3, as DNA: TGCGCCAGCAGCCAAGAGGGGACAGGGAAAGAGACCCAGTACTTC.

The genes are TRBV29-1 and TRBJ2-1, with D perhaps TRBD2 (6 bases). CDR3 size: 15 residues. CDR1 and CDR2 (germline): SQVTM, ANQGSEA. The V and J ends lost 3 bases and 1 base respectively, with 13 bases between them. Written as DNA, the CDR3 is TGCAGCGTTGATAATCGGGCGGGATCCTACAATGAGCAGTTCTTC. This translates into CSVDNRAGSYNEQFF.

The chain joins TRBV24-1 to TRBJ2-5; D tentatively reads TRBD1 or TRBD2 (5 bases each). The CDR3 loop spans 14 amino acids. Per germline, CDR1 KGHDR and CDR2 SFDVKD. V gave up 9 bases and J gave up 4 bases, with 17 bases separating them. CDR3 DNA: TGTGCCACCTCCGGGACCCAGACGTTAGAGACCCAGTACTTC. This codes for CATSGTQTLETQYF.

V is TRBV7-8 and J is TRBJ1-1; 10 nucleotides line up with TRBD1. This CDR3 comprises 16 residues. V shed 5 bases, J shed 5 bases, and the junction held 11 bases outside the gene matches. CDR1 is SGHVS, CDR2 FQNEAQ, per germline. This CDR3 reads CASSPFGGGQGTEAFF. The CDR3 DNA follows: TGTGCCAGCAGCCCCTTCGGGGGGGGACAGGGGACTGAAGCTTTCTTT.